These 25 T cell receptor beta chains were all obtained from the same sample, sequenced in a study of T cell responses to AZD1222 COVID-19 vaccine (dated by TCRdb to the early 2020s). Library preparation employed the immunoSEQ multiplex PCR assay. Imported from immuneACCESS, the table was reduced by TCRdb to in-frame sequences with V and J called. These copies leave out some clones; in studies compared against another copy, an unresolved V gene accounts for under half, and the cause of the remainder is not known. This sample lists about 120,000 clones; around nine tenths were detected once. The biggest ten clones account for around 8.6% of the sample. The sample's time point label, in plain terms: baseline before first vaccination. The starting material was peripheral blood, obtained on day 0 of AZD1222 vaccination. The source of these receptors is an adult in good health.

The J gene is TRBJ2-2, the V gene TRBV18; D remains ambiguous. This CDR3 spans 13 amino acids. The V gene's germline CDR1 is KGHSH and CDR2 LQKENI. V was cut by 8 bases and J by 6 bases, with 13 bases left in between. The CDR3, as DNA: TGTGCCAGCAAAGGGCTGTCGGCCGGGGAGCTGTTTTTT. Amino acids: CASKGLSAGELFF.

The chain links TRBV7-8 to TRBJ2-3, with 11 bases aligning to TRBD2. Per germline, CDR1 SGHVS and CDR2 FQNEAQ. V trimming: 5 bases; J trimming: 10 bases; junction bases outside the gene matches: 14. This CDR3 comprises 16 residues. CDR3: CASSPLGSGRAQAQYF. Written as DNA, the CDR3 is TGTGCCAGCAGCCCTCTGGGTAGCGGGAGGGCCCAAGCGCAGTATTTT.

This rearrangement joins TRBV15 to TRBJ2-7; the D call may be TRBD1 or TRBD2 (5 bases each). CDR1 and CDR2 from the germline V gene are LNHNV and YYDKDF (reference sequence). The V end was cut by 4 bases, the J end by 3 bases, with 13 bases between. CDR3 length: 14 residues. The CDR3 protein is CATSTTGASYEQYF. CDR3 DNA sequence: TGTGCCACCAGCACCACCGGGGCCAGCTACGAGCAGTACTTC.

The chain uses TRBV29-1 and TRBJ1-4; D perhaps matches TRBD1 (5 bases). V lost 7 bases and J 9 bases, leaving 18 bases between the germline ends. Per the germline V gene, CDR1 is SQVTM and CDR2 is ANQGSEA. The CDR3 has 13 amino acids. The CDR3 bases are TGCAGCGGGCGGGACCCCCTGGCGAAAAAACTGTTTTTT. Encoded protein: CSGRDPLAKKLFF.

The CDR3 sequence: CASSSGQNTEAFF. The CDR3 DNA sequence: TGTGCCAGCAGCTCCGGACAGAACACTGAAGCTTTCTTT. The J gene is TRBJ1-1, the V gene TRBV7-3, with D possibly being TRBD1 (5 bases). The CDR3 has 13 residues. The V gene lost 4 bases and the J gene lost 1 base, with 7 bases spanning the gap. CDR1 is SGHTA, CDR2 FQGTGA, per germline.

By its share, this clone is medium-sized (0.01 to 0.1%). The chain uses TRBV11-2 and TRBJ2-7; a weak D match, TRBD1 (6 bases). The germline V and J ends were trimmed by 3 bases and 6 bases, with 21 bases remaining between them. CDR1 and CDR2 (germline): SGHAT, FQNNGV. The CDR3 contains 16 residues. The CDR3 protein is CASSLGAGQAPGEQYF. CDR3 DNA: TGTGCCAGCAGCTTGGGGGCCGGCCAAGCTCCTGGCGAGCAGTACTTC.

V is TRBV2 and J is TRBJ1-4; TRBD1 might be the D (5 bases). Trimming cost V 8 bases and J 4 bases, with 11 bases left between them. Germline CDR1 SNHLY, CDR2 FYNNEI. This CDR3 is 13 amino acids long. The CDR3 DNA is TGTGCCAGCGTGGGGGGGGGTAATGAAAAACTGTTTTTT. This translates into CASVGGGNEKLFF.

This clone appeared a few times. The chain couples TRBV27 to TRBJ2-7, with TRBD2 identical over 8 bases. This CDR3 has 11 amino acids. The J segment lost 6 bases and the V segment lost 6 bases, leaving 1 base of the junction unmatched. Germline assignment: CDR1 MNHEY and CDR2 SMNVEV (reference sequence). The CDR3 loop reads CASRAGGEQYF. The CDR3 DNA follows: TGTGCCAGCAGGGCGGGGGGCGAGCAGTACTTC.

CDR3 in amino acids: CASSHGQGPGEQFF. Written as DNA, the CDR3 is TGCGCCAGCAGCCATGGACAGGGTCCAGGTGAGCAGTTCTTC. The chain has TRBV5-1 and TRBJ2-1, with TRBD1 matching 8 bases. V gave up 4 bases and J gave up 9 bases; unmatched junction bases: 9. CDR1 is SGHRS, CDR2 YFSETQ, per germline. This CDR3 is built from 14 residues.

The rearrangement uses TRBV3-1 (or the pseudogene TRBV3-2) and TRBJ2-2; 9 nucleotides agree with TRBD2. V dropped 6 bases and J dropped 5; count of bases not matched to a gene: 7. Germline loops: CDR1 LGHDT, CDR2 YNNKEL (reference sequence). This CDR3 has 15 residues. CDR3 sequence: CASRGAGGKTGELFF. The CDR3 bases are TGTGCCAGCAGGGGAGCGGGGGGAAAAACCGGGGAGCTGTTTTTT.

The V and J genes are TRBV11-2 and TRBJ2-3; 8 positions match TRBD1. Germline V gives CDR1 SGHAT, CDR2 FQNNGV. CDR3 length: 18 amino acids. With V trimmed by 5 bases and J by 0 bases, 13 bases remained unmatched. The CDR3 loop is CASSQWTGPDRSTDTQYF. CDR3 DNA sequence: TGTGCCAGCAGCCAATGGACAGGGCCCGATCGGAGCACAGATACGCAGTATTTT. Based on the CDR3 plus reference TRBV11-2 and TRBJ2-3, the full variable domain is EAGVAQSPRYKIIEKRQSVAFWCNPISGHATLYWYQQILGQGPKLLIQFQNNGVVDDSQLPKDRFSAERLKGVDSTLKIQPAKLEDSAVYLCASSQWTGPDRSTDTQYFGPGTRLTVL.

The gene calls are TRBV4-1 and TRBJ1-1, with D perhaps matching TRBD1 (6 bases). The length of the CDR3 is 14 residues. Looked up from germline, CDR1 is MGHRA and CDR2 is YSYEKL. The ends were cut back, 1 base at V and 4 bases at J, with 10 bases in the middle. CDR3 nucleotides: TGCGCCAGCAGCCAAGGGGGGGCGAGCACTGAAGCTTTCTTT. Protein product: CASSQGGASTEAFF.

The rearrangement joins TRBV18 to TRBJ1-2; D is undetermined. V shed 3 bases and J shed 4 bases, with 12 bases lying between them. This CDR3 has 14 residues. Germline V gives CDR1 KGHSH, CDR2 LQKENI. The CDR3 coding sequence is TGTGCCAGCTCACCCAGAGCGGGAACCTATGGCTACACCTTC. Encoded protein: CASSPRAGTYGYTF.

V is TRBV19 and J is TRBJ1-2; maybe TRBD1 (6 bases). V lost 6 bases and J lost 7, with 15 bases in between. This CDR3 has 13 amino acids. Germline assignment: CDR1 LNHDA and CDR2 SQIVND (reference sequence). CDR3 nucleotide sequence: TGTGCCAGTAGACCTACAGGGAATGGTGGCTACACCTTC. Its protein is CASRPTGNGGYTF.

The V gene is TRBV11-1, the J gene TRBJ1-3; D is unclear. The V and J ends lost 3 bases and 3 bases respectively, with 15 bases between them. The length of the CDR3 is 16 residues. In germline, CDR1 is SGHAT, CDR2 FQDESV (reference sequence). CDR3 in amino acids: CASSFVAESFGNTIYF. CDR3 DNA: TGTGCCAGCAGCTTCGTTGCGGAGTCCTTTGGAAACACCATATATTTT. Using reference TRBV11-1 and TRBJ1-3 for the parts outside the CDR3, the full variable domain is EAEVAQSPRYKITEKSQAVAFWCDPISGHATLYWYRQILGQGPELLVQFQDESVVDDSQLPKDRFSAERLKGVDSTLKIQPAELGDSAMYLCASSFVAESFGNTIYFGEGSWLTVV.

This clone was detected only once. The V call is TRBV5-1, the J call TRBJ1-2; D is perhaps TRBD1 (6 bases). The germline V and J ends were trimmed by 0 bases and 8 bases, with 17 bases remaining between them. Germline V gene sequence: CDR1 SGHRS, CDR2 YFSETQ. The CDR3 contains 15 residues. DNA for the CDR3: TGCGCCAGCAGCTTGGGCTCTTTTGGGGGCAGAGGCTACACCTTC. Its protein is CASSLGSFGGRGYTF.

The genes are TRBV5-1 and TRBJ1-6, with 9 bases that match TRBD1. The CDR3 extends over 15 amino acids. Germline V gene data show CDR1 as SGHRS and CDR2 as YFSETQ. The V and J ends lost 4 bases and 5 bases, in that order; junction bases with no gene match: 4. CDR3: CASSPRTGDNSPLHF. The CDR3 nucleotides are TGCGCCAGCAGCCCCAGGACAGGGGATAATTCACCCCTCCACTTT. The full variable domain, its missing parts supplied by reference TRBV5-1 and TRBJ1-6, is KAGVTQTPRYLIKTRGQQVTLSCSPISGHRSVSWYQQTPGQGLQFLFEYFSETQRNKGNFPGRFSGRQFSNSRSEMNVSTLELGDSALYLCASSPRTGDNSPLHFGNGTRLTVT.

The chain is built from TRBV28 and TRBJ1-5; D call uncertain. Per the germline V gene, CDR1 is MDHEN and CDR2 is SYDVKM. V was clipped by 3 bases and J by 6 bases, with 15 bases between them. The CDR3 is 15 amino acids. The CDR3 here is CASSLTLREGQPQHF. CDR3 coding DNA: TGTGCCAGCAGTTTGACGTTAAGGGAGGGTCAGCCCCAGCATTTT.

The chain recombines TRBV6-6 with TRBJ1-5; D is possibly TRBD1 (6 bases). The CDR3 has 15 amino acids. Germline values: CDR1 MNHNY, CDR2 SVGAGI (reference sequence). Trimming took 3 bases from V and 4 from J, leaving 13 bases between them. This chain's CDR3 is CASSYIQGTNQPQHF. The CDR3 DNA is TGTGCCAGCAGTTATATCCAGGGGACGAATCAGCCCCAGCATTTT.

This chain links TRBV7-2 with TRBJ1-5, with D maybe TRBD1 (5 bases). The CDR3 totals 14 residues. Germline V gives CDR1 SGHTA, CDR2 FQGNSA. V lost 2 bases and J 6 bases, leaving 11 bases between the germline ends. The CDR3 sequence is CASSLTGRVQPQHF. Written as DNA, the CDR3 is TGTGCCAGCAGCTTAACGGGCAGGGTTCAGCCCCAGCATTTT.

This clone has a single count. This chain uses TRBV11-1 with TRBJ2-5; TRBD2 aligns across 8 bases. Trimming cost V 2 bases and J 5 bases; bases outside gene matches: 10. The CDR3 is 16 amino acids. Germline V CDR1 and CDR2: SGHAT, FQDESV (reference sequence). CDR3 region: CASSLMRAGAWETQYF. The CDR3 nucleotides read TGTGCCAGCAGCTTAATGCGAGCGGGGGCCTGGGAGACCCAGTACTTC.

DNA of the CDR3: TGTGCCAGCAGCCCCCGGGTAACCGGGGAGCTGTTTTTT. It is translated as CASSPRVTGELFF. The chain employs TRBV9 and TRBJ2-2; no clear D. Per germline, CDR1 SGDLS and CDR2 YYNGEE. The CDR3 runs to 13 residues. Trimming took off 4 bases at V and 5 bases at J, with 9 bases between the two ends.

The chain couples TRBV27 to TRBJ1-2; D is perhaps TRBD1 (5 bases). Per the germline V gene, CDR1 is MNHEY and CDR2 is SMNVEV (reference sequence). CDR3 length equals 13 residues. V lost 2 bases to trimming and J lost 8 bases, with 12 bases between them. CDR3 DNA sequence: TGTGCCAGCAGTTTAAACGGGGGAGGCGGCTACACCTTC. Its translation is CASSLNGGGGYTF.

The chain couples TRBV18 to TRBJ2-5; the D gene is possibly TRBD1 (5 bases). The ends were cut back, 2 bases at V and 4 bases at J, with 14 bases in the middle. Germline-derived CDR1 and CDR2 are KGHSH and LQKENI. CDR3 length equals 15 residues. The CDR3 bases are TGTGCCAGCTCACCAGACAGAGGCGGATCAGAGACCCAGTACTTC. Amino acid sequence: CASSPDRGGSETQYF.

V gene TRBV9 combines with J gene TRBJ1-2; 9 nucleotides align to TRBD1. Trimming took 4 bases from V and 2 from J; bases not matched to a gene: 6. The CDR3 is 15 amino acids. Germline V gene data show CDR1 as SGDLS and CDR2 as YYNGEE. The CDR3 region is CASSRRDRANYGYTF. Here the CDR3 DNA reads TGTGCCAGCAGCCGCCGGGACAGGGCAAACTATGGCTACACCTTC.